Sequencing of this T cell receptor beta chain was carried out in a study of blood T cell repertoires in COVID-19. In the study overall: Sources were T cells, B-cell-depleted T cells, or PBMCs; the material itself was cDNA or gDNA.

V was pared by 5 bases and J by 0 bases, with 9 bases of the junction left unmatched. CDR3 length: 18 amino acids. Per the germline V gene, CDR1 is KGHDR and CDR2 is SFDVKD. Original processing notes: Researchers report that nucleated cell counts were estimated from reference gene primer amplification. Libraries were prepared by immunoSEQ multiplex PCR; TCRdb keeps only in-frame clonotypes and omits some of them. The V and J calls and clone size are taken from that table; D and trimming were inferred from the DNA. The data show about 480,000 clones, with roughly 88% seen just once and roughly 1.9% held by the top ten. Allocation to cohorts depended on clinical history reported by the participants. In Cohort 3, a recovered donor had either two negative PCRs, clearance, or symptom resolution.

The sequence was obtained from a woman aged 40 to 50 who had recovered from COVID-19. Material: PBMCs or T cells enriched from blood (not recorded which). This rearrangement joins TRBV24-1 to TRBJ2-2, with 9 positions matching TRBD2. CDR3 sequence reads: CATSGPEASGANTGELFF. In DNA, the CDR3 is TGTGCCACCAGTGGTCCAGAGGCTAGCGGGGCGAACACCGGGGAGCTGTTTTTT.